This TCR beta chain came from a study of response to subunit inactivated influenza vaccine. Via MiXCR, TCRdb re-called the RT-PCR reads, giving one row per CDR3 protein. The table has more than 450,000 distinct CDR3 sequences, over 9% seen once; the top ten hold about 10%. The CDR3 has 14 amino acids. Per the germline V gene, CDR1 is DFQATT and CDR2 is SNEGSKA (reference sequence). This clonotype was seen repeatedly, ten times or more. The data were also submitted as part of a second study, on T cells expressing NK-cell markers. That paper notes: What made the TCR beta cDNA was 5'RACE template switching with UMIs. Repertoire data for TCR beta were derived from sorted T cells (CD3+CD56+NKG2C+, CD3+CD56+NKG2C- and CD3+CD56-NKG2C+). Whether expanded NKG2C+ T cell clones recognized HCMV stayed uncertain.

Sequenced here: PBMCs from blood, sampled on the day of vaccination. This chain links TRBV20-1 with TRBJ2-7; TRBD2 aligns across 8 bases. The J call may be mistaken, given a closer DNA end match to TRBJ2-5. The TCR originated in a man between 45 and 60 years old who received an inactivated influenza vaccine. The CDR3, as DNA: TGCAGTGCTAGGCCCCGAACTAGCGGCTCGACCCAGTACTTC. This translates into CSARPRTSGSTQYF.